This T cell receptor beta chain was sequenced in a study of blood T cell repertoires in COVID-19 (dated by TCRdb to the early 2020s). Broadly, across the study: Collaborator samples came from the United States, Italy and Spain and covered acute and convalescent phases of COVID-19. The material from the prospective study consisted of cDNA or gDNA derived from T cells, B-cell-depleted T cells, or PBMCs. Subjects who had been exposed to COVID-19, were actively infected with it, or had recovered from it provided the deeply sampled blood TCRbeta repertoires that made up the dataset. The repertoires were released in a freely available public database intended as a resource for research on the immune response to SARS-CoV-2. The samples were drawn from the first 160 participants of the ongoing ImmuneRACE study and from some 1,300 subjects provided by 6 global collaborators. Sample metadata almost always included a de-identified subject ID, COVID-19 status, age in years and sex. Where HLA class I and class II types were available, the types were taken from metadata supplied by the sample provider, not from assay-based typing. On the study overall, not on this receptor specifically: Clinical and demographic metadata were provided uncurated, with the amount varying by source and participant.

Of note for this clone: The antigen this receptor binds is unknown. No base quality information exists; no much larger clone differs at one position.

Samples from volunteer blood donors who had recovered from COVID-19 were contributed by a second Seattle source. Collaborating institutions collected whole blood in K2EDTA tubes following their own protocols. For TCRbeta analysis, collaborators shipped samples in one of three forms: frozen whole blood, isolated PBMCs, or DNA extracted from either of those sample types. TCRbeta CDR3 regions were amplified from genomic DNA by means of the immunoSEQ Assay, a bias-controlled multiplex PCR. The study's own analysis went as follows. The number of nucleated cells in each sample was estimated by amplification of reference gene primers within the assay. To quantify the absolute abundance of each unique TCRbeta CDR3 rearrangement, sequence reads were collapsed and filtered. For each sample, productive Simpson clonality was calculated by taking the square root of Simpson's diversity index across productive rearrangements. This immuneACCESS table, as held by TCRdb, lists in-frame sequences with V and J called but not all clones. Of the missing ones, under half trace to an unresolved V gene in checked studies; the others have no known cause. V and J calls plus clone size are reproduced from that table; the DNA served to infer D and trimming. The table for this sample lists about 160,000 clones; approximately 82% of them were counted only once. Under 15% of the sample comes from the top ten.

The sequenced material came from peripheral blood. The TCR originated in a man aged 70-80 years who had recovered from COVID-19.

The sequenced DNA: TGTGCCAGCAGTGAATTAAGCGGGAGACGCGAGCAGTACTTC. Its translation reads: CASSELSGRREQYF. This chain is built from TRBV6-1 and TRBJ2-7, and 8 junctional nucleotides match TRBD2. From the cysteine through the phenylalanine, the CDR3 covers 14 amino acids. Solely the CDR3 DNA is kept, with 42 bases framed from the first base. Here V drops 2 bases and J drops 6 bases, and the junction holds 6 bases not matched to any gene. Via the germline V gene, CDR1 is MNHNS and CDR2 SASEGT.